One and the same sample provided the 22 T cell receptor beta chains below, sequenced in a study of blood T cell repertoires in COVID-19 (TCRdb year 2020). The library relied on the immunoSEQ multiplex PCR assay. TCRdb's version of the immuneACCESS table is confined to in-frame rearrangements and falls short of the full clone set. An unresolved V gene accounts for under half of the shortfall where checked; the remainder is of unknown origin. Recorded for this sample are 270,000 or so clones; about 90% of them occurred a single time. The top ten clones comprise around 10% of the sample. The specimen sequenced was peripheral blood. The receptors originated from a woman in her thirties with COVID-19, enrolled during active disease.

This chain links TRBV11-3 with TRBJ2-1; D may be TRBD2 (6 bases). Trimming left V 5 bases short and J 2 bases short, with 16 bases between. This CDR3 spans 16 amino acids. The V gene's germline CDR1 is SGHNT and CDR2 YENEEA. The CDR3 nucleotides are TGTGCCAGCAGCCACCTCGGCGGGGCCACCTACAATGAGCAGTTCTTC. It codes for CASSHLGGATYNEQFF.

On this clone itself: Other DNA sequences of this sample code for an identical CDR3. The chain has TRBV5-1 and TRBJ2-7; D is perhaps TRBD2 (5 bases). The V end was cut by 3 bases, the J end by 0 bases, with 7 bases between. The CDR3 runs to 13 residues. Germline V gives CDR1 SGHRS, CDR2 YFSETQ. The CDR3 DNA reads TGCGCCAGCAGCTCGGGGAGCTCCTACGAGCAGTACTTC. Protein product: CASSSGSSYEQYF.

Regarding this clone: The germline gene is not matched at one end of the junction; a read error may be the cause. V gene TRBV5-1 combines with J gene TRBJ1-1, with unresolved D. The CDR3 extends over 14 amino acids. Germline V CDR1 and CDR2: SGHRS, YFSETQ. The CDR3 reads CASSLGQLNAEAFF. In nucleotides, the CDR3 is TGCGCCAGCAGCTTGGGGCAATTGAACGCTGAAGCTTTCTTT.

This clone was counted a single time. This sequence joins TRBV7-8 and TRBJ2-1; 8 nucleotides align to TRBD1. V was clipped by 1 base and J by 2 bases; unmatched bases: 7. Germline-derived CDR1 and CDR2 are SGHVS and FQNEAQ. The CDR3 is made up of 17 amino acids. This CDR3 is CASSLGVPGGTYNEQFF. The CDR3, as DNA: TGTGCCAGCAGCTTAGGGGTTCCAGGGGGCACCTACAATGAGCAGTTCTTC. The entire variable domain, with the rest obtained from reference TRBV7-8 and TRBJ2-1, is as follows: GAGVSQSPRYKVAKRGQDVALRCDPISGHVSLFWYQQALGQGPEFLTYFQNEAQLDKSGLPSDRFFAERPEGSVSTLKIQRTQQEDSAVYLCASSLGVPGGTYNEQFFGPGTRLTVL.

This chain joins TRBV5-6 and TRBJ2-3; D ambiguous. Trimming took 2 bases from V and 4 from J, leaving 8 bases between them. Germline V gene lookup returns CDR1 SGHDT and CDR2 YYEEEE. The CDR3 is 13 amino acids. The CDR3 sequence: CASSLLESDTQYF. For the CDR3, the DNA is TGTGCCAGCAGCTTACTGGAGTCAGATACGCAGTATTTT. The full variable domain, its missing parts supplied by reference TRBV5-6 and TRBJ2-3, is DAGVTQSPTHLIKTRGQQVTLRCSPKSGHDTVSWYQQALGQGPQFIFQYYEEEERQRGNFPDRFSGHQFPNYSSELNVNALLLGDSALYLCASSLLESDTQYFGPGTRLTVL.

This clone was counted between two and nine times. The V and J genes are TRBV18 and TRBJ1-1, with unresolved D. The CDR3 sequence is 12 residues long. V lost 9 bases to trimming and J lost 9 bases, with 17 bases between them. Germline CDR1 is KGHSH and CDR2 is LQKENI. The CDR3 is CASDQDSFKAFF. The DNA for the CDR3 is TGTGCCAGTGATCAGGATTCTTTTAAAGCTTTCTTT.

The chain has TRBV5-6 and TRBJ2-2, with a tentative D call TRBD2 (5 bases). The CDR3 loop spans 13 amino acids. V lost 5 bases to trimming and J lost 6 bases, with 11 bases between them. The germline V gene has CDR1 SGHDT and CDR2 YYEEEE. The CDR3 loop is CASRWGEAGELFF. The CDR3, as DNA: TGTGCCAGCAGATGGGGAGAGGCCGGGGAGCTGTTTTTT.

The rearrangement joins TRBV5-1 to TRBJ2-1, with D perhaps TRBD1 (6 bases). Deletions cut 0 bases from V and 2 bases from J, with 9 bases between. Germline values: CDR1 SGHRS, CDR2 YFSETQ. The CDR3 runs 15 residues. This chain's CDR3 is CASSLGGTTYNEQFF. CDR3 in DNA: TGCGCCAGCAGCTTGGGGGGGACAACCTACAATGAGCAGTTCTTC.

The chain combines TRBV27 with TRBJ2-2, with D unclear. Between the trimmed V and J ends, which lost 3 bases and 6 bases, there was a span of 5 bases. Germline V gene lookup returns CDR1 MNHEY and CDR2 SMNVEV (reference sequence). The CDR3 sequence is 12 residues long. Written as DNA, the CDR3 is TGTGCCAGCAGTTTTTCGGCCGGGGAGCTGTTTTTT. It specifies CASSFSAGELFF.

This clone was recorded a few times. V and J are TRBV19 and TRBJ2-5, with a possible D match to TRBD1 (5 bases). V lost 11 bases to trimming and J lost 1 base, with 17 bases between them. The V gene's germline CDR1 is LNHDA and CDR2 SQIVND (reference sequence). The CDR3 runs 14 residues. The CDR3 DNA follows: TGTGCCCGCCCTTTTTACAGGTCCCAAGAGACCCAGTACTTC. It specifies CARPFYRSQETQYF.

The chain couples TRBV5-4 to TRBJ2-2; TRBD1 might be the D (6 bases). CDR1 is SGHNT and CDR2 is YYREEE in the germline V gene (reference sequence). Trimming took 1 base from V and 4 from J, leaving 11 bases between them. The CDR3 is 15 amino acids. The CDR3 here is CASSLSLRGTGELFF. CDR3 coding DNA: TGTGCCAGCAGCTTGTCTCTCAGGGGCACCGGGGAGCTGTTTTTT.

The chain couples TRBV10-1 to TRBJ2-1, with D possibly being TRBD2 (6 bases). The CDR3 is 15 amino acids. Germline CDR1 WNHNN, CDR2 SYGVQD (reference sequence). V shed 1 base and J shed 3 bases, with 10 bases lying between them. Here the CDR3 reads CASSEYRGGYNEQFF. CDR3 DNA sequence: TGCGCCAGCAGTGAGTATCGGGGAGGCTACAATGAGCAGTTCTTC.

The V and J genes are TRBV5-5 and TRBJ2-7, with D unresolved. The CDR3 is 16 residues long. V dropped 2 bases and J dropped 3 bases, with 18 bases sitting between them. CDR1 and CDR2 from the germline V gene are SGHKS and YYEKEE (reference sequence). The CDR3 loop reads CASSFPGSPRHYEQYF. DNA of the CDR3: TGTGCCAGCAGCTTCCCGGGTTCCCCACGCCACTACGAGCAGTACTTC.

V gene TRBV7-2 combines with J gene TRBJ1-5, with 7 bases that match TRBD1. Looked up from germline, CDR1 is SGHTA and CDR2 is FQGNSA. This CDR3 comprises 16 residues. Trimming cost V 1 base and J 7 bases; bases outside gene matches: 10. CDR3 in amino acids: CASSLGRWAGGQPQHF. CDR3 DNA sequence: TGTGCCAGCAGCTTAGGGAGGTGGGCAGGGGGACAGCCCCAGCATTTT. The full variable domain, in which reference TRBV7-2 and TRBJ1-5 provide the parts outside the CDR3, is GAGVSQSPSNKVTEKGKDVELRCDPISGHTALYWYRQSLGQGLEFLIYFQGNSAPDKSGLPSDRFSAERTGGSVSTLTIQRTQQEDSAVYLCASSLGRWAGGQPQHFGDGTRLSIL.

The V and J genes are TRBV2 and TRBJ1-2; perhaps TRBD1 as D (6 bases). The germline V and J ends were trimmed by 11 bases and 7 bases, with 17 bases remaining between them. The germline V gene has CDR1 SNHLY and CDR2 FYNNEI. The CDR3 loop spans 12 amino acids. The CDR3 is CAGLAADSGYTF. CDR3 nucleotides: TGTGCCGGGTTGGCTGCGGACAGTGGCTACACCTTC.

The chain has TRBV11-3 and TRBJ2-2; TRBD1 is a possible D gene (5 bases). There are 14 residues in the CDR3. In germline, CDR1 is SGHNT, CDR2 YENEEA. The V and J ends lost 5 bases and 0 bases respectively, with 7 bases between them. The CDR3 DNA follows: TGTGCCAGCAGCAGGGGAACGAACACCGGGGAGCTGTTTTTT. Translating it yields CASSRGTNTGELFF.

The rearrangement links TRBV29-1 to TRBJ2-3, with D possibly being TRBD1 (6 bases). The germline CDR1 and CDR2 sequences are SQVTM and ANQGSEA. The CDR3 totals 14 residues. The V end lost 3 bases, the J end lost 0 bases, and 10 bases lay between the germline ends. This CDR3 is CSVEGQGSTDTQYF. The CDR3 DNA follows: TGCAGCGTTGAGGGCCAGGGGAGCACAGATACGCAGTATTTT.

This clone came up once. The chain links TRBV7-6 to TRBJ1-3, with TRBD1 identical over 7 bases. CDR1 and CDR2 from the germline V gene are SGHVS and FNYEAQ. The CDR3 sequence is 16 residues long. The ends lost 5 bases at V and 0 bases at J; junction bases unmatched: 7. CDR3 DNA: TGTGCCAGCAGCCTTCGGACAGGTGCCTCTGGAAACACCATATATTTT. Its protein product is CASSLRTGASGNTIYF.

V is TRBV2 and J is TRBJ2-7; tentative D call: TRBD1 (6 bases). Per the germline V gene, CDR1 is SNHLY and CDR2 is FYNNEI. The CDR3 covers 14 residues. V was cut by 4 bases and J by 4 bases, with 14 bases left in between. In DNA, the CDR3 is TGTGCCAGCAGTGCTGGGACACGGGCGTACGAGCAGTACTTC. Translated: CASSAGTRAYEQYF. Full variable domain (outside the CDR3, taken from reference TRBV2 and TRBJ2-7): EPEVTQTPSHQVTQMGQEVILRCVPISNHLYFYWYRQILGQKVEFLVSFYNNEISEKSEIFDDQFSVERPDGSNFTLKIRSTKLEDSAMYFCASSAGTRAYEQYFGPGTRLTVT.

V is TRBV18 and J is TRBJ1-4; D gene unclear. In germline, CDR1 is KGHSH, CDR2 LQKENI. The CDR3 consists of 14 residues. V shed 3 bases and J shed 0 bases, with 5 bases lying between them. The CDR3 nucleotides read TGTGCCAGCTCACCCCTTCCAACTAATGAAAAACTGTTTTTT. It yields the protein CASSPLPTNEKLFF.

The chain uses TRBV12-3 or TRBV12-4 and TRBJ2-1; the D gene is possibly TRBD2 (5 bases). CDR3 size: 13 residues. The V end was cut by 5 bases, the J end by 7 bases, with 12 bases between. The CDR3 DNA follows: TGTGCCAGCAGTGTCAGGACTTGGAATGAGCAGTTCTTC. It encodes CASSVRTWNEQFF.

This clone has only a few counts. The V gene is TRBV7-9, the J gene TRBJ2-1; TRBD1 aligns across 10 bases. Germline CDR1 SEHNR, CDR2 FQNEAQ (reference sequence). The junction had 11 bases not matched to a gene; V was cut back by 2 bases and J by 7 bases. The CDR3 has 17 residues. The CDR3 is CASSLLRSGQGTNEQFF. The CDR3 DNA follows: TGTGCCAGCAGCTTATTGAGGTCGGGACAGGGGACGAATGAGCAGTTCTTC.